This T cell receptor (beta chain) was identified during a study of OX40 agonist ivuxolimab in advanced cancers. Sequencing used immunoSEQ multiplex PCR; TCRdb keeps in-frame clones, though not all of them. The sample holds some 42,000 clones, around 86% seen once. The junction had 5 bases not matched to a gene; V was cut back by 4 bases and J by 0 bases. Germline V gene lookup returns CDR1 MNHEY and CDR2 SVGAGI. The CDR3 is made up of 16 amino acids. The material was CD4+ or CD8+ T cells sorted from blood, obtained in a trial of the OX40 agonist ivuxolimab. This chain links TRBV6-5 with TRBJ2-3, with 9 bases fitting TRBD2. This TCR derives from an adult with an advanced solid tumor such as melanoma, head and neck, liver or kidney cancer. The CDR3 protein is CASSSSGRSSTDTQYF. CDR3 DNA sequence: TGTGCCAGCAGTTCCAGCGGGAGGAGTAGCACAGATACGCAGTATTTT.